These T cell receptor beta chains were read from a single sample in a study of blood T cell repertoires in COVID-19. This table comes from immunoSEQ multiplex PCR, and its TCRdb copy is limited to in-frame clones, with some not included. Of about 280,000 clones in the sample, 88% are singletons; the top ten hold over 8%. The specimen sequenced was peripheral blood. The source is a young man with active or convalescent COVID-19. The CDR3 runs from the conserved cysteine through the conserved F or W. The D gene is left open where the match is weak. Clone size is not always given. Where it is, it says once, few, many or a class for expanded clones.

clone_size	d_call	v_call	j_call	cdr3_aa	cdr3_nt
-	-	TRBV7-9	TRBJ2-7	CASSLPVREGFNEQYF	TGTGCCAGCAGCTTACCGGTCCGCGAGGGATTTAACGAGCAGTACTTC
-	TRBD2	TRBV6-6	TRBJ2-5	CASSSTTSGGLETQYF	TGTGCCAGCAGTTCGACCACTAGCGGGGGGCTTGAGACCCAGTACTTC
-	TRBD2	TRBV19	TRBJ2-2	CASSIGWGLAGFPTGELFF	TGTGCCAGTAGTATAGGTTGGGGCCTAGCGGGATTTCCCACCGGGGAGCTGTTTTTT
once	-	TRBV9	TRBJ2-2	CASRASGELFF	TGTGCCAGCAGGGCCTCGGGGGAGCTGTTTTTT
-	TRBD1	TRBV27	TRBJ1-5	CASRPAGGSQPQHF	TGTGCCAGCCGTCCGGCAGGGGGCAGTCAGCCCCAGCATTTT
-	-	TRBV18	TRBJ1-1	CASSPTMGGTEAFF	TGTGCCAGCTCACCTACCATGGGGGGCACTGAAGCTTTCTTT
few	-	TRBV19	TRBJ1-1	CASSIKDSYTEAFF	TGTGCCAGTAGTATTAAGGACAGCTACACTGAAGCTTTCTTT
-	TRBD1	TRBV9	TRBJ1-1	CASSEPGTGSNTEAFF	TGTGCCAGCAGCGAGCCCGGGACAGGTTCGAACACTGAAGCTTTCTTT
-	TRBD1	TRBV4-1	TRBJ1-2	CASSQPLRSIGTENNYGYTF	TGCGCCAGCAGCCAACCATTGAGAAGCATTGGGACAGAGAATAACTATGGCTACACCTTC
once	TRBD1	TRBV24-1	TRBJ1-1	CATSDFRGRAELWAFF	TGTGCCACCAGTGATTTTAGGGGGCGGGCCGAACTTTGGGCTTTCTTT
-	-	TRBV6-5	TRBJ1-6	CASSRLSRSNSPLHF	TGTGCCAGCAGTAGACTCTCCCGCTCAAATTCACCCCTCCACTTT
-	TRBD2	TRBV10-1	TRBJ2-1	CASIYSGGAFDEQFF	TGCGCCAGCATATATAGCGGGGGGGCCTTCGATGAGCAGTTCTTC
few	-	TRBV27	TRBJ2-3	CASSPRGRGLYGAGVRVDTQYF	TGTGCCAGCAGTCCCAGGGGCCGGGGGCTTTATGGCGCGGGGGTCAGAGTAGATACGCAGTATTTT
-	TRBD1	TRBV18	TRBJ2-7	CASSPPGQGSNEQYF	TGTGCCAGCTCACCACCCGGACAGGGGTCCAACGAGCAGTACTTC
-	-	TRBV25-1	TRBJ1-1	CASSWGERGAFF	TGTGCCAGCAGTTGGGGGGAGAGAGGAGCTTTCTTT
-	-	TRBV2	TRBJ2-7	CASHEGFGGSYEQYF	TGTGCCAGCCATGAAGGGTTTGGGGGGTCCTACGAGCAGTACTTC
-	TRBD1	TRBV15	TRBJ2-7	CATSRRGGGYEQYF	TGTGCCACCAGCCGCCGAGGGGGCGGCTACGAGCAGTACTTC
-	TRBD1	TRBV25-1	TRBJ1-1	CASSDRVAGGSEAFF	TGTGCCAGCAGTGACCGGGTTGCAGGGGGGTCTGAAGCTTTCTTT
once	-	TRBV7-9	TRBJ1-2	CASSLGQGNGYTF	TGTGCCAGCAGCTTAGGCCAGGGTAATGGCTACACCTTC
-	TRBD1	TRBV7-6	TRBJ2-2	CASSLWDRVASGELFF	TGTGCCAGCAGCTTATGGGACAGGGTCGCTTCCGGGGAGCTGTTTTTT
-	-	TRBV9	TRBJ1-4	CASSFTGTNEKLFF	TGTGCCAGCAGCTTCACAGGGACTAATGAAAAACTGTTTTTT
-	TRBD1	TRBV2	TRBJ1-1	CASRRDRLGSTEAFF	TGTGCCAGCAGGAGGGACAGGCTCGGGAGCACTGAAGCTTTCTTT
-	-	TRBV6-2/TRBV6-3	TRBJ1-2	CASSYSNQGFYGYTF	TGTGCCAGCAGTTACTCGAATCAGGGGTTCTATGGCTACACCTTC
-	TRBD2	TRBV16	TRBJ2-3	CASSQRLAPHIDTQYF	TGTGCCAGCAGCCAAAGACTAGCTCCCCACATAGATACGCAGTATTTT
-	-	TRBV19	TRBJ1-1	CASSMGSKGDTEAFF	TGTGCCAGTAGTATGGGGAGTAAGGGGGACACTGAAGCTTTCTTT
-	TRBD2	TRBV14	TRBJ2-7	CASSQERRGAYEQYF	TGTGCCAGCAGCCAAGAGAGGCGGGGGGCCTACGAGCAGTACTTC
-	TRBD2	TRBV13	TRBJ2-1	CASSWTSGGAPTNEQFF	TGTGCCAGCAGCTGGACTAGCGGGGGGGCCCCTACCAATGAGCAGTTCTTC
-	-	TRBV11-2	TRBJ2-1	CASSLNLGGNEQFF	TGTGCCAGCAGCTTAAATCTAGGGGGAAATGAGCAGTTCTTC
-	-	TRBV19	TRBJ1-5	CASSIFGHTNQPQHF	TGTGCCAGTAGTATCTTTGGCCACACCAATCAGCCCCAGCATTTT
-	TRBD1	TRBV9	TRBJ2-3	CASSLGQGMGTDTQYF	TGTGCCAGCAGCCTTGGACAGGGTATGGGCACAGATACGCAGTATTTT
-	TRBD1	TRBV7-9	TRBJ1-2	CASSQIPGQTYGYTF	TGTGCCAGCAGCCAGATCCCGGGACAGACGTATGGCTACACCTTC
-	TRBD1	TRBV24-1	TRBJ2-2	CATSDRGRTGELFF	TGTGCCACTTCGGACAGGGGGCGGACCGGGGAGCTGTTTTTT
-	TRBD1	TRBV6-2/TRBV6-3	TRBJ2-7	CASSRTGPAYEQYF	TGTGCCAGCAGTCGGACAGGTCCCGCCTACGAGCAGTACTTC
-	TRBD2	TRBV7-9	TRBJ2-4	CASSWVTSGAKNIQYF	TGTGCCAGCAGCTGGGTGACTAGCGGAGCCAAAAACATTCAGTACTTC
-	-	TRBV12-3/TRBV12-4	TRBJ1-1	CASSLGGLGEAFF	TGTGCCAGCAGCCTAGGAGGGTTGGGTGAAGCTTTCTTT
-	-	TRBV13	TRBJ2-2	CASSLLAGASGELFF	TGTGCCAGCAGCTTACTTGCGGGGGCTTCGGGGGAGCTGTTTTTT
-	-	TRBV4-1	TRBJ1-5	CASSQDSHQPQHF	TGCGCCAGCAGCCAAGACAGTCATCAGCCCCAGCATTTT
once	-	TRBV5-5	TRBJ2-5	CASSLSSGAKETQYF	TGTGCCAGCAGCTTGTCGTCAGGGGCAAAAGAGACCCAGTACTTC
-	TRBD2	TRBV19	TRBJ2-1	CASRITSGPYNEQFF	TGTGCCAGTAGAATTACTAGCGGCCCCTACAATGAGCAGTTCTTC
-	-	TRBV18	TRBJ2-7	CASSPSTASYEQYF	TGTGCCAGCTCACCATCGACAGCTTCCTACGAGCAGTACTTC
-	TRBD1	TRBV3-1/TRBV3-2	TRBJ1-2	CASSQKGVGQGAYGYTF	TGTGCCAGCAGCCAAAAAGGGGTCGGGCAGGGGGCTTATGGCTACACCTTC
-	TRBD2	TRBV3-1/TRBV3-2	TRBJ2-3	CASSQDSPTSGFTDTQYF	TGTGCCAGCAGCCAAGATTCCCCTACTAGCGGATTCACAGATACGCAGTATTTT
-	-	TRBV12-3/TRBV12-4	TRBJ1-5	CASSSARIQPQHF	TGTGCCAGCAGTAGCGCGCGGATCCAGCCCCAGCATTTT
-	-	TRBV11-2	TRBJ2-7	CASSGDNNEQYF	TGTGCCAGCAGCGGGGACAATAATGAGCAGTACTTC
once	TRBD2	TRBV9	TRBJ2-1	CASSVDSGLAGVGQFF	TGTGCCAGCAGCGTAGATTCCGGACTAGCGGGGGTTGGGCAGTTCTTC
-	TRBD1	TRBV3-1/TRBV3-2	TRBJ2-7	CASSHGDRGQNEQYF	TGTGCCAGCAGCCATGGGGACAGGGGGCAGAACGAGCAGTACTTC
-	-	TRBV9	TRBJ1-2	CASSPDPGTYGYTF	TGTGCCAGCAGCCCCGACCCAGGAACCTATGGCTACACCTTC
once	TRBD1	TRBV7-3	TRBJ2-1	CASSYRGSGNEQFF	TGTGCCAGCAGCTACAGGGGTTCGGGCAATGAGCAGTTCTTC
-	-	TRBV6-5	TRBJ2-7	CASRPRGRSSYEQYF	TGTGCCAGCAGGCCCCGGGGGAGGAGCTCCTACGAGCAGTACTTC
-	-	TRBV18	TRBJ1-3	CASSPDSPGNTIYF	TGTGCCAGCTCACCGGACAGCCCTGGAAACACCATATATTTT
-	-	TRBV6-5	TRBJ1-1	CASSYLGAEAFF	TGTGCCAGCAGTTACTTAGGGGCTGAAGCTTTCTTT
-	TRBD1	TRBV19	TRBJ1-5	CASMQDRGVDSNQPQHF	TGTGCCAGTATGCAGGACAGGGGGGTCGATAGCAATCAGCCCCAGCATTTT
-	TRBD1	TRBV11-2	TRBJ1-2	CASSPGGYGYTF	TGTGCCAGCAGCCCAGGGGGCTATGGCTACACCTTC
-	-	TRBV7-9	TRBJ1-4	CASSLRESNEKLFF	TGTGCCAGCAGCTTAAGGGAGTCTAATGAAAAACTGTTTTTT
-	-	TRBV12-3/TRBV12-4	TRBJ2-4	CASSDRLKNIQYF	TGTGCCAGCAGTGACCGACTCAAAAACATTCAGTACTTC
-	-	TRBV9	TRBJ2-7	CASSVDYNEQYF	TGTGCCAGCAGCGTAGATTACAACGAGCAGTACTTC